Listed below are T cell receptor beta chains from one sample, sequenced in a study of brain T cells in children with intractable seizures. Only in-frame clones appear in the TCRdb table, and some are missing; sequencing was by immunoSEQ multiplex PCR. The data contain around 20,000 clones, around 94% of them singletons. The material sequenced was peripheral blood, taken at surgery. The receptors were sampled from a boy aged 5-17 years with focal cortical dysplasia and intractable seizures. Each CDR3 is given with its conserved first and last residue. D genes are given only for firm matches. Rows give clone size only sometimes, using once, few, many, or a class for an expanded clone.

>NA|TRBV7-9|TRBJ2-1|once
CASSTRRGVNEQFF
TGTGCCAGCAGCACCCGACGAGGGGTCAATGAGCAGTTCTTC
>TRBD1|TRBV5-8|TRBJ1-5|NA
CASSRGTGKKNQPQHF
TGTGCCAGCAGCCGCGGGACAGGAAAAAAGAATCAGCCCCAGCATTTT
>TRBD1|TRBV5-3|TRBJ1-1|NA
CARSKKRQGNTEAFF
TGTGCCAGAAGCAAAAAGCGACAGGGGAACACTGAAGCTTTCTTT
>NA|TRBV29-1|TRBJ2-3|NA
CSTWGDTSTDTQYF
TGCAGCACCTGGGGGGACACTAGCACAGATACGCAGTATTTT
>NA|TRBV12-3/TRBV12-4|TRBJ1-1|NA
CASSLGATEAFF
TGTGCCAGCAGTTTAGGTGCCACTGAAGCTTTCTTT
>TRBD1|TRBV11-2|TRBJ2-3|NA
CASSPQTQGVAVDTQYF
TGTGCCAGCAGCCCACAGACACAGGGGGTGGCGGTGGATACGCAGTATTTT
>NA|TRBV6-5|TRBJ2-1|NA
CASSYVQNNEQFF
TGTGCCAGCAGTTACGTCCAAAACAATGAGCAGTTCTTC
>TRBD1|TRBV24-1|TRBJ2-1|once
CATSDFPTGGNEQFF
TGTGCCACCAGTGATTTCCCGACAGGGGGCAATGAGCAGTTCTTC
>NA|TRBV7-5|TRBJ1-1|NA
CVRWCRAGADTEAFF
TGTGTCAGATGGTGCCGGGCCGGGGCGGACACTGAAGCTTTCTTT
>TRBD2|TRBV4-1|TRBJ2-1|once
CASSQARVKRETHEQFF
TGCGCCAGCAGCCAAGCCCGCGTGAAGCGGGAGACGCATGAGCAGTTCTTC
>NA|TRBV24-1|TRBJ2-1|NA
CATSELDSKHNEQFF
TGTGCCACCAGTGAACTGGACAGCAAACACAATGAGCAGTTCTTC
>NA|TRBV19|TRBJ1-1|NA
CASSRIRTEAFF
TGTGCCAGTAGCCGTATACGCACTGAAGCTTTCTTT
>NA|TRBV2|TRBJ2-3|NA
CASSPSRAGITPDTQYF
TGTGCCAGCAGTCCATCCCGGGCAGGGATAACCCCAGATACGCAGTATTTT
>NA|TRBV5-1|TRBJ2-7|NA
CASSLNSRSGYEQYF
TGCGCCAGCAGCTTGAACTCTAGATCAGGCTACGAGCAGTACTTC
>NA|TRBV27|TRBJ1-1|once
CASSLSGTMNTEAFF
TGTGCCAGCAGTTTATCGGGAACGATGAACACTGAAGCTTTCTTT
>NA|TRBV20-1|TRBJ1-2|NA
CSAVSHYGYTF
TGCAGTGCCGTCTCTCACTATGGCTACACCTTC
>NA|TRBV12-3/TRBV12-4|TRBJ1-5|NA
CASSLDAGGPQHF
TGTGCCAGCAGTTTGGACGCCGGAGGCCCCCAGCATTTT
>NA|TRBV4-1|TRBJ1-5|NA
CASSVVGALGQPQHF
TGCGCCAGCAGCGTGGTAGGGGCGTTGGGTCAGCCCCAGCATTTT
>TRBD1|TRBV10-3|TRBJ1-1|NA
CAISRQGDTEAFF
TGTGCCATCAGTCGACAGGGGGACACTGAAGCTTTCTTT
>NA|TRBV3-1/TRBV3-2|TRBJ2-7|NA
CASSRDISYEQYF
TGTGCCAGCAGCCGGGACATAAGCTACGAGCAGTACTTC
>NA|TRBV15|TRBJ2-6|NA
CATSSKSGANVLTF
TGTGCCACCAGCAGTAAATCTGGGGCCAACGTCCTGACTTTC
>NA|TRBV5-1|TRBJ2-2|NA
CASSLDTGELFF
TGCGCCAGCAGCCTGGACACAGGGGAGCTGTTTTTT
>TRBD2|TRBV29-1|TRBJ2-3|NA
CSVVPTSGRATDTQYF
TGCAGCGTTGTTCCCACTAGCGGGAGGGCCACAGATACGCAGTATTTT
>NA|TRBV27|TRBJ2-7|NA
CASSLSGRGPYEQYF
TGTGCCAGCAGTTTATCGGGCCGGGGCCCCTACGAGCAGTACTTC
>TRBD2|TRBV6-1|TRBJ2-5|NA
CASSELAGDQETQYF
TGTGCCAGCAGTGAACTAGCGGGGGACCAAGAGACCCAGTACTTC
>NA|TRBV7-3|TRBJ2-1|once
CASSLTRGKRDEQFF
TGTGCCAGCAGCTTAACTCGGGGCAAAAGGGATGAGCAGTTCTTC
>NA|TRBV3-1/TRBV3-2|TRBJ2-1|NA
CASSPQQGPEQFF
TGTGCCAGCAGCCCCCAACAGGGACCTGAGCAGTTCTTC
>NA|TRBV2|TRBJ1-2|NA
CASSDTPVDFYGYTF
TGTGCCAGCAGTGACACTCCCGTCGACTTCTATGGCTACACCTTC
>NA|TRBV6-4|TRBJ2-3|NA
CASSDSQGSPDTQYF
TGTGCCAGCAGTGACAGCCAGGGAAGCCCAGATACGCAGTATTTT
>NA|TRBV6-5|TRBJ1-2|NA
CASSTRTANYGYTF
TGTGCCAGCAGTACAAGGACGGCTAACTATGGCTACACCTTC
>TRBD1|TRBV7-9|TRBJ2-7|once
CASSFGQGGDEQYF
TGTGCCAGCAGCTTCGGACAGGGTGGCGACGAGCAGTACTTC
>NA|TRBV28|TRBJ1-2|NA
CASTLGSFYGYTF
TGTGCCAGCACCCTAGGGTCTTTCTATGGCTACACCTTC
>NA|TRBV12-5|TRBJ2-2|NA
CASGSHPPENTGELFF
TGTGCTAGTGGTTCCCACCCTCCAGAGAACACCGGGGAGCTGTTTTTT
>NA|TRBV19|TRBJ2-4|NA
CASSISGSTKNIQYF
TGTGCCAGTAGTATCTCGGGCAGCACAAAAAACATTCAGTACTTC
>NA|TRBV6-5|TRBJ1-1|once
CASEGGIWIWAEAFF
TGTGCCAGCGAGGGAGGGATTTGGATATGGGCTGAAGCTTTCTTT
>TRBD2|TRBV5-1|TRBJ2-5|NA
CASSLEQRGKTQYF
TGCGCCAGCAGCTTGGAACAGCGGGGGAAGACCCAGTACTTC
>NA|TRBV5-1|TRBJ2-5|NA
CASSFGGSGETQYF
TGCGCCAGCAGCTTTGGTGGGAGTGGGGAGACCCAGTACTTC
>TRBD2|TRBV3-1/TRBV3-2|TRBJ2-1|NA
CASSRDGTKGPYNEQFF
TGTGCCAGCAGCCGCGACGGGACTAAAGGGCCCTACAATGAGCAGTTCTTC
>NA|TRBV4-2|TRBJ2-7|NA
CASSQAQGEQYF
TGTGCCAGCAGCCAAGCTCAGGGGGAGCAGTACTTC
>NA|TRBV6-4|TRBJ2-1|NA
CASSVARVSEQFF
TGTGCCAGCAGTGTGGCCAGGGTCAGCGAGCAGTTCTTC
>TRBD2|TRBV11-2|TRBJ2-1|NA
CASSFGTSGPYNEQFF
TGTGCCAGCAGCTTCGGTACTAGCGGGCCCTACAATGAGCAGTTCTTC
>NA|TRBV19|TRBJ1-4|NA
CASSGYREKLFF
TGTGCCAGTAGTGGATATCGGGAAAAACTGTTTTTT
>NA|TRBV5-1|TRBJ2-1|NA
CASRLGDLSRDGQFF
TGCGCCAGCAGATTGGGGGATTTAAGTCGGGACGGGCAGTTCTTC